Listed here are 9 T cell receptor beta chains from one sample, sequenced in a study of T cells in Graves' hyperthyroidism and ophthalmopathy. Regions amplified from RNA transcripts were the TCR beta CDR3 regions. An initial round of RT-PCR targeting the TCR CDR3 relied on the HTBI primer set. TCRdb reprocessed the multiplex PCR reads via MiXCR and lists one record per CDR3 protein. The sample shows over 150,000 distinct CDR3 sequences, about 15% of them seen only once. The material sequenced was blood. The receptor source for this set is a woman aged 50 to 65 with Graves' hyperthyroidism.

This clonotype was observed many times. V and J are TRBV29-1 and TRBJ2-1; D is possibly TRBD1 (6 bases). The CDR3 is made up of 13 amino acids. Germline V CDR1 and CDR2: SQVTM, ANQGSEA. V was trimmed by 3 bases and J by 2 bases, leaving 8 bases between them. This CDR3 is CSVDRGTYNEQFF. The CDR3 DNA reads TGCAGCGTTGACAGGGGCACCTACAATGAGCAGTTCTTC.

In this sample, this clonotype turned up many times. This rearrangement joins TRBV20-1 to TRBJ2-5; 7 bases agree with TRBD2. The CDR3 totals 13 residues. V shed 1 base, J shed 5 bases, and the junction held 4 bases outside the gene matches. From germline, CDR1 is DFQATT and CDR2 SNEGSKA (reference sequence). The CDR3, as DNA: TGCAGTGCTAGAGGCCGGACTAGGGAGACCCAGTACTTC. Protein: CSARGRTRETQYF.

The rearrangement uses TRBV11-3 and TRBJ2-7; the D is unclear. The CDR3 is 15 residues long. V lost 1 base and J lost 0, with 10 bases in between. Germline loops: CDR1 SGHNT, CDR2 YENEEA. The CDR3 is CASSLGMVSSYEQYF. The CDR3 coding sequence is TGTGCCAGCAGCTTAGGAATGGTCAGCTCCTACGAGCAGTACTTC. The variable domain in full, with the rest retrieved from reference TRBV11-3 and TRBJ2-7, is EAGVVQSPRYKIIEKKQPVAFWCNPISGHNTLYWYLQNLGQGPELLIRYENEEAVDDSQLPKDRFSAERLKGVDSTLKIQPAELGDSAVYLCASSLGMVSSYEQYFGPGTRLTVT.

J is TRBJ2-1 and V is TRBV5-1; 7 bases match TRBD2. The CDR3 has 16 residues. After removal of 6 bases from V and 2 bases from J, the junction contained 11 bases not matched to a gene. CDR1 SGHRS and CDR2 YFSETQ come from the germline V gene. CDR3 residues: CASTDGGGSPYNEQFF. The CDR3, as DNA: TGCGCCAGCACCGACGGCGGCGGGAGTCCCTACAATGAGCAGTTCTTC.

The sample holds many counts of this clonotype. The chain couples TRBV11-2 to TRBJ2-2; the match to TRBD1 covers 7 bases. The CDR3 is 15 amino acids. V was clipped by 3 bases and J by 3 bases; unmatched bases: 4. The germline gives CDR1 SGHAT, CDR2 FQNNGV. CDR3 loop: CASSLTGYDTGELFF. DNA for the CDR3: TGTGCCAGCAGCTTGACAGGGTACGACACCGGGGAGCTGTTTTTT.

This clonotype has only a few counts. The chain couples TRBV12-3 or TRBV12-4 to TRBJ2-7; TRBD1 might be the D (5 bases). Trimming removed 6 bases from V and 5 bases from J, with 14 bases in between. CDR3 size: 13 residues. The CDR3 here is CASSFDSPHEQYF. The CDR3 coding sequence is TGTGCCAGCAGCTTCGACAGTCCCCACGAGCAGTACTTC.

This clonotype was seen at least ten times. The gene calls are TRBV2 and TRBJ1-1, with a weak D call TRBD1 (5 bases). CDR1 is SNHLY, CDR2 FYNNEI, per germline. The CDR3 extends over 12 amino acids. V was cut by 4 bases and J by 6 bases, with 9 bases left in between. The CDR3 region is CASSVRGPEAFF. Here the CDR3 DNA reads TGTGCCAGCAGTGTGCGGGGCCCTGAAGCTTTCTTT.

The rearrangement links TRBV19 to TRBJ2-1; the match to TRBD2 covers 12 bases. This CDR3 spans 15 amino acids. The germline V gene encodes CDR1 LNHDA and CDR2 SQIVND (reference sequence). V lost 6 bases, J lost 7 bases, and 7 bases stayed unmatched. The CDR3 coding sequence is TGTGCCAGTAGCCTAGCGGGAGGGCCCTGGAATGAGCAGTTCTTC. Its protein product is CASSLAGGPWNEQFF.

This clonotype has a count of ten or more. The genes are TRBV7-9 and TRBJ2-5; TRBD2 might be the D (5 bases). This CDR3 comprises 13 residues. The germline CDR1 and CDR2 sequences are SEHNR and FQNEAQ (reference sequence). Trimming stripped 1 base from V and 7 bases from J, with 10 bases between. For the CDR3, the DNA is TGTGCCAGCAGCTTAGATTATGCGGGGACCCAGTACTTC. Its protein is CASSLDYAGTQYF.